These 6 T cell receptor beta chains share one sample of origin, sequenced in a study of T cells after yellow fever vaccination (dated by TCRdb to between 2019 and 2020). The sample's treatment or condition label, in plain terms: live attenuated yellow fever vaccine strain. Library method: 5' RACE. TCRdb names Illumina NovaSeq 6000 as the instrument used. The public reads were reprocessed in TCRdb via fastp at Q25 and MiXCR, keeping in-frame beta chains. Each CDR3 protein appears once, grouped with its most common genes and DNA. Across this sample there are some 300,000 distinct CDR3 sequences, with 8.7% seen only once. The ten biggest clones cover 3% to 3.5% of the sample. The sample in question was CD4+ T cells sorted from PBMCs, obtained 5 days after the yellow fever booster vaccination. The receptors here all came from a man between 18 and 29 years old who received the YFV17D yellow fever vaccine.

This chain joins TRBV29-1 and TRBJ1-6; D is perhaps TRBD1 (6 bases). Trimming took 5 bases from V and 8 from J, leaving 13 bases between them. This CDR3 contains 13 residues. Germline loops: CDR1 SQVTM, CDR2 ANQGSEA. CDR3 nucleotides: TGCAGCGTTACTCAGGGGAGCGATTCACCCCTCCACTTT. It is translated as CSVTQGSDSPLHF.

This clonotype occurred a few times. The chain links TRBV9 to TRBJ2-5; D uncertain. Per germline, CDR1 SGDLS and CDR2 YYNGEE. The CDR3 length is 13 residues. Trimming removed 0 bases at V and 3 bases at J, with 6 bases between. CDR3 sequence reads: CASSVGAEETQYF. CDR3 nucleotides: TGTGCCAGCAGCGTAGGGGCTGAAGAGACCCAGTACTTC.

Of note for this clonotype: This may be a read error, as it is one base from a much larger clone. The chain has TRBV7-2 and TRBJ1-2; 11 positions match TRBD1. The CDR3 has 14 residues. Germline-derived CDR1 and CDR2 are SGHTA and FQGNSA. V lost 5 bases, J lost 6 bases, and 5 bases stayed unmatched. The CDR3 DNA reads as TGTGCCAGCAGCAGGGGGGGACAGGGGGATGGCTACACCTTC. Translated, it gives CASSRGGQGDGYTF.

This clonotype was observed a few times. This sequence joins TRBV27 and TRBJ2-3; D may be TRBD2 (5 bases). CDR3 length: 14 residues. CDR1 and CDR2 (germline): MNHEY, SMNVEV (reference sequence). Trimming left V 3 bases short and J 1 base short, with 8 bases between. CDR3 in amino acids: CASSFDGGTDTQYF. CDR3 nucleotide sequence: TGTGCCAGCAGTTTTGACGGGGGCACAGATACGCAGTATTTT.

The chain combines TRBV6-6 with TRBJ1-5; the D gene is possibly TRBD1 (5 bases). This CDR3 has 14 amino acids. The V and J ends lost 4 bases and 6 bases respectively, with 13 bases between them. In germline, CDR1 is MNHNY, CDR2 SVGAGI (reference sequence). CDR3 bases: TGTGCCAGCAGTTGGCTGACAGTGGGTCAGCCCCAGCATTTT. Translated: CASSWLTVGQPQHF.

The V call is TRBV27, the J call TRBJ1-2; no firm D call. Between the trimmed V and J ends, which lost 5 bases and 4 bases, there was a span of 14 bases. Germline CDR1 MNHEY, CDR2 SMNVEV (reference sequence). The CDR3 is made up of 14 amino acids. This CDR3 is CASSPPGRGYGYTF. DNA for the CDR3: TGTGCCAGCAGTCCCCCAGGTAGAGGCTATGGCTACACCTTC.